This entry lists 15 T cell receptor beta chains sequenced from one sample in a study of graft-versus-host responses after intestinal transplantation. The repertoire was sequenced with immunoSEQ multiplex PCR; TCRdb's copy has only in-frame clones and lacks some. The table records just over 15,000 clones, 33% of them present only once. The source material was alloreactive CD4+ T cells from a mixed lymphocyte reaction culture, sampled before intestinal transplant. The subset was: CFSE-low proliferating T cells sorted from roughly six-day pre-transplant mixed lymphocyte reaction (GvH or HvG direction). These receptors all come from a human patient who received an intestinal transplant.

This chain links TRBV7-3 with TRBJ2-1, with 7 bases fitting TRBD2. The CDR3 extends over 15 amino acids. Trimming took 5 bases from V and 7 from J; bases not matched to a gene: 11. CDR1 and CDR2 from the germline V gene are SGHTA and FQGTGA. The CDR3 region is CASSLGGRDGNEQFF. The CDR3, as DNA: TGTGCCAGCAGCCTCGGGGGGAGGGATGGAAATGAGCAGTTCTTC.

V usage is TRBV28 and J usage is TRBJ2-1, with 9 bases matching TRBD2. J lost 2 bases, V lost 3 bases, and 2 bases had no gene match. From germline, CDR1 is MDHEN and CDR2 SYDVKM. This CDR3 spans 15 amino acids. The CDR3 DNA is TGTGCCAGCAGTTTTAGCGGGAGACCCTACAATGAGCAGTTCTTC. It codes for CASSFSGRPYNEQFF.

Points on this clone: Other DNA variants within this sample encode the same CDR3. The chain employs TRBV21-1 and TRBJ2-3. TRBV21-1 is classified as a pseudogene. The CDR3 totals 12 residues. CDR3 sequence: CASSSGPDTQYF. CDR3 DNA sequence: TGTGCCAGCAGCTCGGGACCAGATACGCAATATTTT.

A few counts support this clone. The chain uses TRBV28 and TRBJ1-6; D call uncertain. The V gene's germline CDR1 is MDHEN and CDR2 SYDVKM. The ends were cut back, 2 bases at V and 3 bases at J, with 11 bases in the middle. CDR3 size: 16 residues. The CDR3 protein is CASSLKARGYNSPLHF. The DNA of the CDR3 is TGTGCCAGCAGTTTAAAAGCACGGGGCTATAATTCACCCCTCCACTTT.

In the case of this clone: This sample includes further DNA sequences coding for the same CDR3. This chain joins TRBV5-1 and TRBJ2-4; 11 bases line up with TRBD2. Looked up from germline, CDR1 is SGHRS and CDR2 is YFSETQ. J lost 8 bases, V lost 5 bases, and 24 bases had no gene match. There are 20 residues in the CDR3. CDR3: CASSSGRGVVAGGPRDIQYF. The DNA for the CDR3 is TGCGCCAGCAGTTCGGGCAGGGGTGTGGTAGCGGGAGGGCCGAGGGACATTCAGTACTTC.

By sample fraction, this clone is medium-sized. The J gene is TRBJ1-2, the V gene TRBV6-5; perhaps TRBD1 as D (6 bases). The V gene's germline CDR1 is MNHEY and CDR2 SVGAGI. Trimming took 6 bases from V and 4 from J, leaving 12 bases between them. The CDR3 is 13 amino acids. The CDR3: CASSYDRSYGYTF. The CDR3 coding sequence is TGTGCCAGCAGCTACGACAGGTCCTATGGCTACACCTTC.

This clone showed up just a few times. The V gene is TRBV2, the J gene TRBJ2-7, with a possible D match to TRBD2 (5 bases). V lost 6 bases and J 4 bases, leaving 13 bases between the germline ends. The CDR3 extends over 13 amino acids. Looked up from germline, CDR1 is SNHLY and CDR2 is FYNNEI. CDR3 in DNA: TGTGCCAGCAGCTCCCGGAGAGGGTACGAGCAGTACTTC. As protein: CASSSRRGYEQYF.

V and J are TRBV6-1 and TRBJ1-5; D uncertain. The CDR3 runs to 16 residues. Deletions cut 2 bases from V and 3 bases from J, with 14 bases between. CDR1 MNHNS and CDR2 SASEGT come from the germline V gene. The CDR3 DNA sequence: TGTGCCAGCAGTGAAAGTCCGACGTACTTCAATCAGCCCCAGCATTTT. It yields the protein CASSESPTYFNQPQHF.

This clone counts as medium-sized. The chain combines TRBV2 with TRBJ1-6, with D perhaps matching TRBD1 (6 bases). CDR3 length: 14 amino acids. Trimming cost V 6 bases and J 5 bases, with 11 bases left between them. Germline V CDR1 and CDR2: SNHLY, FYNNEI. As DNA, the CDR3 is TGTGCCAGCAGCCGGACAGTCAATAATTCACCCCTCCACTTT. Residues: CASSRTVNNSPLHF.

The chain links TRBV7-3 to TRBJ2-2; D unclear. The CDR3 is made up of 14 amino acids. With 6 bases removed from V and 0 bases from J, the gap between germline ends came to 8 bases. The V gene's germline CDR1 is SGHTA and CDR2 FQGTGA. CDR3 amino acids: CASRDGTNTGELFF. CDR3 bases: TGTGCCAGCAGGGACGGTACGAACACCGGGGAGCTGTTTTTT.

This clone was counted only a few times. DNA for the CDR3: TGTGCCAGCAGTCCCACCAGCGGGGGCTACGAGCAGTACTTC. This encodes CASSPTSGGYEQYF. The J gene is TRBJ2-7, the V gene TRBV6-5, with 8 bases that match TRBD2. Germline-derived CDR1 and CDR2 are MNHEY and SVGAGI. CDR3 length: 14 residues. Unmatched junction bases numbered 6, after V lost 5 bases and J lost 3 bases.

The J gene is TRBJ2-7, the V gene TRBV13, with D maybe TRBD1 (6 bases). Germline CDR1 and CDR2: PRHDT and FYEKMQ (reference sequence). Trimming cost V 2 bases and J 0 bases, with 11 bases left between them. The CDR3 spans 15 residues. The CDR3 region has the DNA TGTGCCAGCAGCTTATCACCCAGGGGCTCCTACGAGCAGTACTTC. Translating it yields CASSLSPRGSYEQYF.

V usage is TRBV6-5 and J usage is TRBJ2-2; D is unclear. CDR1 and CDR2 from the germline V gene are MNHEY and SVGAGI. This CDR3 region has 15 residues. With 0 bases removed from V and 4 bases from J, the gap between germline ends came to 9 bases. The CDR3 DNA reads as TGTGCCAGCAGTTACTCGTTCTCCCGCACCGGGGAGCTGTTTTTT. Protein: CASSYSFSRTGELFF.

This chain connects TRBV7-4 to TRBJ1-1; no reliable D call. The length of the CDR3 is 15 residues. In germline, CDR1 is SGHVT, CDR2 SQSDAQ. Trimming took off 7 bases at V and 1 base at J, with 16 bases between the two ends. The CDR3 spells CASNTSGWQNTEAFF. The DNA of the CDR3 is TGTGCCAGCAACACCTCGGGGTGGCAGAACACTGAAGCTTTCTTT.

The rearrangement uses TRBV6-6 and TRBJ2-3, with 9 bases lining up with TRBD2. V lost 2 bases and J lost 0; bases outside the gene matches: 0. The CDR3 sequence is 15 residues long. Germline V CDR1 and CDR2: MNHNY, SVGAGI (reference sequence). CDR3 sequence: CASSYTSGSTDTQYF. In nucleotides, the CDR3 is TGTGCCAGCAGTTACACTAGCGGGAGCACAGATACGCAGTATTTT.